This TCR beta chain came from a study of blood T cell repertoires in COVID-19 (dated by TCRdb to 2018 to 2021). Turning to the overall study: Samples covering the acute and convalescent phases of COVID-19 were provided by collaborators in the United States, Italy and Spain. The samples were drawn from two sources: the first 160 participants of the ongoing ImmuneRACE study, and 1,000 to 1,500 subjects contributed by 6 global collaborators. Subjects who had been exposed to COVID-19, were actively infected with it, or had recovered from it provided the deeply sampled blood TCRbeta repertoires that made up the dataset. Sample metadata almost always included a de-identified subject ID, COVID-19 status, age in years and sex. The prospective study material was composed of cDNA or gDNA derived from T cells, B-cell-depleted T cells, or PBMCs. The repertoires were released in a freely available public database intended as a resource for research on the immune response to SARS-CoV-2. Where HLA class I and class II types were available, the types were taken from metadata supplied by the sample provider, not from assay-based typing.

In the prospective study, participants were about 18 to 95 years old, resided in approximately 25 geographic areas of the United States, and were enrolled through a virtual design. In the prospective study, participants were assigned to cohorts based on the clinical history participants reported in a screening survey and a study questionnaire. Each participant in the prospective study had whole blood, serum and a nasopharyngeal or oropharyngeal swab collected by mobile phlebotomists. Prospective study participants could optionally give additional blood draws and questionnaires over an approximately two-month period. Blood samples from the prospective study were shipped frozen or at room temperature prior to DNA extraction. The research as a whole found: How much clinical and demographic metadata was included differed by source and by participant, and the metadata was provided uncurated.

With respect to this clone: Its antigen is still unknown. No base-level quality is on record; no much larger clone is a single base apart.

Cut back by 4 bases and 4 bases, the V and J ends lie 20 bases apart. CDR1 and CDR2 were assigned from the germline V gene as SGHRS and YFSETQ. The cysteine opens and the phenylalanine closes a CDR3 of 17 amino acids. CDR3 DNA is the only sequence kept; it has 51 bases, read in frame from the first base. The immunoSEQ Assay, a bias-controlled multiplex PCR, was used to amplify TCRbeta CDR3 regions from genomic DNA. The source study handled its data this way. The number of nucleated cells in each sample was estimated from the amplification of reference gene primers within the assay. Sequence reads were collapsed and filtered to measure the absolute abundance of every unique TCRbeta CDR3 rearrangement. For each sample, productive Simpson clonality was calculated by taking the square root of Simpson's diversity index across productive rearrangements. This is the immuneACCESS table as TCRdb keeps it, with only in-frame sequences that have V and J called. A part of the clones is gone; compared with another copy, unresolved V genes explain less than half, and the rest is unexplained. The DNA was the basis for D and trimming; V, J and clone size are from that table. The sample profile shows fewer than 350,000 clones; about 90% of them were found once. The ten largest clones represent over 4% of the sample.

The sample consisted of PBMCs or T cells enriched from blood (not recorded which). This chain joins TRBV5-1 to TRBJ2-2, and the D gene may be TRBD2, 7 bases matching. The sequence was obtained from a woman in her twenties or thirties with acute COVID-19. In nucleotides, the sequence is TGCGCCAGCAGCGCCTCGGTGGGGGGGCTGAGCACCGGGGAGCTGTTTTTT. It translates as CASSASVGGLSTGELFF.